The 27 T cell receptor beta chains presented below share a single source sample, sequenced in a study of T cells in localized non-small cell lung cancer. The protocol was immunoSEQ multiplex PCR, while the TCRdb copy is restricted to in-frame clones and leaves out a portion. The table lists 9,700 or so clones, approximately 45% of them singletons. This specimen was lymph node tissue, taken before any cancer treatment. These receptors all come from a woman aged 35-70 years with stage I lung adenocarcinoma.

V usage is TRBV7-1 and J usage is TRBJ2-7; TRBD1 aligns across 7 bases. TRBV7-1 is assigned to the ORF class and has an uncertain function. The V segment lost 5 bases and the J segment 5 bases; nucleotides outside the gene matches: 9. CDR3 length: 14 residues. The CDR3 coding sequence is TGTGCCAGCAGCCTACAGGGGCTCCAAGACGAGCAGTACTTC. Translated: CASSLQGLQDEQYF.

The chain links TRBV29-1 to TRBJ1-1; D ambiguous. Germline CDR1 reads SQVTM; CDR2 reads ANQGSEA. This CDR3 is built from 13 residues. V was trimmed by 4 bases and J by 0 bases, leaving 9 bases between them. In DNA form, the CDR3 reads TGCAGCGTTGCACTCCAGGTGAACACTGAAGCTTTCTTT. Protein: CSVALQVNTEAFF. The full variable domain, completed using reference TRBV29-1 and TRBJ1-1, is SAVISQKPSRDICQRGTSLTIQCQVDSQVTMMFWYRQQPGQSLTLIATANQGSEATYESGFVIDKFPISRPNLTFSTLTVSNMSPEDSSIYLCSVALQVNTEAFFGQGTRLTVV.

CDR3 sequence reads: CASSSSGTGGPNSPLHF. DNA for the CDR3: TGTGCCAGCAGCTCCTCCGGGACAGGGGGCCCCAATTCACCCCTCCACTTT. The chain links TRBV7-6 to TRBJ1-6; TRBD1 matches 12 bases. Looked up from germline, CDR1 is SGHVS and CDR2 is FNYEAQ. This CDR3 region has 17 residues. The trim removed 4 bases at V and 7 bases at J, leaving 8 bases unmatched.

The V call is TRBV30, the J call TRBJ1-2, with D tentatively TRBD1 (5 bases). The CDR3 runs to 12 residues. The V and J ends lost 3 bases and 5 bases respectively, with 10 bases between them. The germline gives CDR1 GTSNPN, CDR2 SVGIG (reference sequence). Here the CDR3 DNA reads TGTGCCTGGAGATACAGGTTTTATGGCTACACCTTC. It translates to CAWRYRFYGYTF.

This clone is labeled medium-sized. The chain combines TRBV6-8 with TRBJ2-1, with TRBD1 as a possible D gene (6 bases). The CDR3 totals 14 residues. V dropped 5 bases and J dropped 2 bases, with 10 bases sitting between them. The germline V gene encodes CDR1 MNHGY and CDR2 SAAAGT. The CDR3 sequence is CASSKRDTYNEQFF. The CDR3 bases are TGTGCCAGCAGTAAACGGGACACCTACAATGAGCAGTTCTTC.

The CDR3 reads CASSQFGTARNEQFF. The CDR3 DNA reads TGTGCCAGCAGCCAGTTCGGGACAGCGAGAAATGAGCAGTTCTTC. V gene TRBV14 combines with J gene TRBJ2-1; 7 bases agree with TRBD1. The germline V gene encodes CDR1 SGHDN and CDR2 FVKESK. Trimming at V came to 3 bases and at J to 7 bases, leaving 9 bases not matched to a gene. The CDR3 is 15 residues long.

This chain links TRBV7-4 with TRBJ2-1; the D call may be TRBD1 or TRBD2 (5 bases each). This CDR3 spans 15 amino acids. V dropped 5 bases and J dropped 2 bases, with 13 bases sitting between them. CDR1 and CDR2 from the germline V gene are SGHVT and SQSDAQ. CDR3 DNA: TGTGCCAGCAGCGTGGGGGATTTCGCCTACAATGAGCAGTTCTTC. It translates to CASSVGDFAYNEQFF.

The genes are TRBV19 and TRBJ1-2, with D tentatively TRBD1 (5 bases). V lost 10 bases and J 8 bases, leaving 26 bases between the germline ends. CDR3 length equals 15 residues. Germline CDR1 reads LNHDA; CDR2 reads SQIVND (reference sequence). CDR3 coding DNA: TGTGCCACAAGTCGGGGGTTGGAAGAAAGAGAAGGCTACACCTTC. Its translation: CATSRGLEEREGYTF.

The chain is built from TRBV18 and TRBJ2-4; possibly TRBD1 for D (6 bases). Germline assignment: CDR1 KGHSH and CDR2 LQKENI. This CDR3 has 16 amino acids. V lost 1 base and J lost 1, with 11 bases in between. The CDR3 DNA reads as TGTGCCAGCTCACCACTCCCCCAGGGGGCCAAAAACATTCAGTACTTC. It is translated as CASSPLPQGAKNIQYF. Full variable domain (missing parts from reference TRBV18 and TRBJ2-4): NAGVMQNPRHLVRRRGQEARLRCSPMKGHSHVYWYRQLPEEGLKFMVYLQKENIIDESGMPKERFSAEFPKEGPSILRIQQVVRGDSAAYFCASSPLPQGAKNIQYFGAGTRLSVL.

This clone was detected a few times. V usage is TRBV2 and J usage is TRBJ2-7, with a weak D call TRBD2 (6 bases). Germline-derived CDR1 and CDR2 are SNHLY and FYNNEI. This CDR3 has 13 residues. Deletions cut 7 bases from V and 4 bases from J, with 14 bases between. This CDR3 is CASIKAGRYEQYF. CDR3 sequence (DNA): TGTGCCAGCATAAAGGCAGGGAGGTACGAGCAGTACTTC.

The chain recombines TRBV10-2 with TRBJ2-7; TRBD1 matches 7 bases. This CDR3 has 14 amino acids. CDR1 is WSHSY, CDR2 SAAADI, per germline. The junction had 6 bases not matched to a gene; V was cut back by 6 bases and J by 1 base. The CDR3 DNA reads TGCGCCAGCAGACTGACAGGGATTTCCTACGAGCAGTACTTC. Translating it yields CASRLTGISYEQYF.

The chain has TRBV29-1 and TRBJ2-3; a possible D gene is TRBD1 (6 bases). Trimming shortened V by 6 bases and J by 2 bases, and 18 bases separated the two germline ends. This CDR3 has 15 residues. Germline-derived CDR1 and CDR2 are SQVTM and ANQGSEA. For the CDR3, the DNA is TGCAGCGTCATGGGGGCGCAGCCTGTCACAGATACGCAGTATTTT. It translates to CSVMGAQPVTDTQYF.

This clone was seen a few times. The CDR3 DNA is TGTGCCATCAGTGAAGGATTTTTCGACTCTACGCAGTATTTT. The encoded protein is CAISEGFFDSTQYF. The V and J genes are TRBV10-3 and TRBJ2-3; D is uncertain. Trimming shortened V by 3 bases and J by 8 bases, and 15 bases separated the two germline ends. CDR1 ENHRY and CDR2 SYGVKD come from the germline V gene. This CDR3 has 14 residues.

This rearrangement joins TRBV15 to TRBJ1-3; the D gene is possibly TRBD1 (6 bases). V gave up 3 bases and J gave up 3 bases, with 15 bases separating them. Germline lookup yields CDR1 LNHNV and CDR2 YYDKDF (reference sequence). The CDR3 has 16 residues. CDR3 DNA sequence: TGTGCCACCAGCAGGTCTGGGACATCGAGTGGAAACACCATATATTTT. Amino acids: CATSRSGTSSGNTIYF.

This clone was detected only a few times. The chain links TRBV9 to TRBJ2-3; TRBD1 aligns across 10 bases. CDR1 and CDR2 (germline): SGDLS, YYNGEE. Trimming at V came to 3 bases and at J to 5 bases, leaving 3 bases not matched to a gene. The CDR3 consists of 14 residues. DNA for the CDR3: TGTGCCAGCAGCGAGACAGGGGGCGTAGATACGCAGTATTTT. Protein product: CASSETGGVDTQYF. Full variable domain (remainder filled in from reference TRBV9 and TRBJ2-3): DSGVTQTPKHLITATGQRVTLRCSPRSGDLSVYWYQQSLDQGLQFLIQYYNGEERAKGNILERFSAQQFPDLHSELNLSSLELGDSALYFCASSETGGVDTQYFGPGTRLTVL.

The chain joins TRBV30 to TRBJ1-3; the D gene is possibly TRBD1 (6 bases). V lost 2 bases to trimming and J lost 4 bases, with 12 bases between them. This CDR3 has 14 amino acids. In germline, CDR1 is GTSNPN, CDR2 SVGIG (reference sequence). The CDR3 loop is CAWSPGAGGNTIYF. The CDR3 bases are TGTGCCTGGAGTCCGGGGGCTGGAGGAAACACCATATATTTT.

Of note for this clone: The germline gene is not matched at one end of the junction; a read error may be the cause. The chain is built from TRBV19 and TRBJ1-1, with D possibly matching TRBD1 (5 bases). The V gene's germline CDR1 is LNHDA and CDR2 SQIVND (reference sequence). CDR3 length: 12 amino acids. The CDR3 loop is CTSTGAATEAFF. CDR3 in DNA: TGTACCAGTACCGGGGCCGCCACTGAAGCTTTCTTT. Using reference TRBV19 and TRBJ1-1 for the parts outside the CDR3, the full variable domain is DGGITQSPKYLFRKEGQNVTLSCEQNLNHDAMYWYRQDPGQGLRLIYYSQIVNDFQKGDIAEGYSVSREKKESFPLTVTSAQKNPTAFYLCTSTGAATEAFFGQGTRLTVV.

V usage is TRBV30 and J usage is TRBJ1-1; unclear D gene. CDR1 and CDR2 from the germline V gene are GTSNPN and SVGIG (reference sequence). V lost 8 bases, J lost 1 base, and 8 bases lay in between. The CDR3 is 11 amino acids. CDR3 sequence: CAMERNTEAFF. CDR3 DNA: TGTGCCATGGAGCGGAACACTGAAGCTTTCTTT.

The rearrangement links TRBV18 to TRBJ1-5, with TRBD1 matching over 10 bases. The J segment lost 5 bases and the V segment lost 5 bases, leaving 3 bases of the junction unmatched. The germline V gene has CDR1 KGHSH and CDR2 LQKENI. This CDR3 has 14 residues. The CDR3 DNA sequence: TGTGCCAGCTCAGACAGGGGGCTTGATCAGCCCCAGCATTTT. Protein sequence: CASSDRGLDQPQHF. Full variable domain (remainder filled in from reference TRBV18 and TRBJ1-5): NAGVMQNPRHLVRRRGQEARLRCSPMKGHSHVYWYRQLPEEGLKFMVYLQKENIIDESGMPKERFSAEFPKEGPSILRIQQVVRGDSAAYFCASSDRGLDQPQHFGDGTRLSIL.

The chain joins TRBV29-1 to TRBJ2-3, with D unresolved. Trimming took off 6 bases at V and 0 bases at J, with 10 bases between the two ends. Germline V gene sequence: CDR1 SQVTM, CDR2 ANQGSEA. CDR3 length equals 13 residues. The CDR3 sequence: CSVQQSSTDTQYF. DNA of the CDR3: TGCAGCGTACAACAGTCTAGCACAGATACGCAGTATTTT.

V gene TRBV6-8 combines with J gene TRBJ2-5, with 8 bases that match TRBD2. With 6 bases clipped from V and 5 bases from J, the junction kept 11 bases outside the gene matches. Germline V lookup: CDR1 MNHGY, CDR2 SAAAGT. This CDR3 spans 15 amino acids. CDR3 in DNA: TGTGCCAGCAGCTATCGGGGGGGCTTTGGGGAGACCCAGTACTTC. Its protein product is CASSYRGGFGETQYF.

This clone was seen a few times. This sequence joins TRBV6-8 and TRBJ1-1; D is unresolved. In germline, CDR1 is MNHGY, CDR2 SAAAGT. This CDR3 spans 14 amino acids. The ends were cut back, 4 bases at V and 5 bases at J, with 14 bases in the middle. The CDR3 loop is CASSLGYTWTEAFF. The CDR3 nucleotides are TGTGCCAGCAGTTTGGGGTATACCTGGACTGAAGCTTTCTTT.

The V gene is TRBV16, the J gene TRBJ1-2; no definite D call. V lost 0 bases and J 8 bases, leaving 7 bases between the germline ends. The CDR3 spans 12 residues. The germline CDR1 and CDR2 sequences are KGHSY and FQNENV. This CDR3 is CASSQSRSGYTF. For the CDR3, the DNA is TGTGCCAGCAGCCAATCTCGCTCCGGCTACACCTTC.

This clone was found a few times. The genes are TRBV4-1 and TRBJ2-1; the D is unclear. The CDR3 length is 14 residues. Per germline, CDR1 MGHRA and CDR2 YSYEKL. The V and J ends lost 3 bases and 4 bases respectively, with 10 bases between them. CDR3 sequence (DNA): TGCGCCAGCAGCCAGGACCTAGGTTACAATGAGCAGTTCTTC. This encodes CASSQDLGYNEQFF.

This clone was counted between two and nine times. The rearrangement uses TRBV11-3 and TRBJ1-2; a weak D match, TRBD1 (6 bases). Germline-derived CDR1 and CDR2 are SGHNT and YENEEA. The CDR3 extends over 14 amino acids. V lost 1 base to trimming and J lost 5 bases, with 11 bases between them. In DNA, the CDR3 is TGTGCCAGCAGCTTAGGACCAGGGGATTATGGCTACACCTTC. As protein: CASSLGPGDYGYTF.

The rearrangement uses TRBV11-3 and TRBJ2-5, with a tentative D call TRBD2 (6 bases). Deletions cut 5 bases from V and 1 base from J, with 17 bases between. This CDR3 has 16 amino acids. Germline assignment: CDR1 SGHNT and CDR2 YENEEA. The CDR3 protein is CASSRASGGAQETQYF. CDR3 in DNA: TGTGCCAGCAGCCGGGCCTCGGGCGGGGCCCAAGAGACCCAGTACTTC.

V gene TRBV12-5 combines with J gene TRBJ2-7; the D gene is possibly TRBD1 (5 bases). The CDR3 is made up of 13 amino acids. CDR1 is LGHNT, CDR2 FRNRAP, per germline. V dropped 5 bases and J dropped 0 bases, with 8 bases sitting between them. The CDR3, as DNA: TGTGCTAGTGGTGTAGACAGCTCCTACGAGCAGTACTTC. It encodes CASGVDSSYEQYF.